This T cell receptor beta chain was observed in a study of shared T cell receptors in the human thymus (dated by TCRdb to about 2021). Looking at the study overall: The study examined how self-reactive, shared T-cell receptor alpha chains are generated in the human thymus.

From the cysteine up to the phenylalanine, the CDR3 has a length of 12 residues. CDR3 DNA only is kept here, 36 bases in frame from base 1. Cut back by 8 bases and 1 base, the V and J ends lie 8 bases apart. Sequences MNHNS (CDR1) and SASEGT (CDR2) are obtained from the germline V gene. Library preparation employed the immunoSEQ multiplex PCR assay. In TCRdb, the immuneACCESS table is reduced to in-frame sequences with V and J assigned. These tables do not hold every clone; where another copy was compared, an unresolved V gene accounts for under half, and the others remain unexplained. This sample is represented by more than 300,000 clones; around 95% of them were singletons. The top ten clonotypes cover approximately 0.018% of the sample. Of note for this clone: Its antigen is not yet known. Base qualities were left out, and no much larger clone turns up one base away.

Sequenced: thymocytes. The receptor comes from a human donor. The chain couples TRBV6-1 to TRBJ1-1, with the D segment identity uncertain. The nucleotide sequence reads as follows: TGTGCCAGCCAATATTGGAACACTGAAGCTTTCTTT. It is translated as CASQYWNTEAFF.